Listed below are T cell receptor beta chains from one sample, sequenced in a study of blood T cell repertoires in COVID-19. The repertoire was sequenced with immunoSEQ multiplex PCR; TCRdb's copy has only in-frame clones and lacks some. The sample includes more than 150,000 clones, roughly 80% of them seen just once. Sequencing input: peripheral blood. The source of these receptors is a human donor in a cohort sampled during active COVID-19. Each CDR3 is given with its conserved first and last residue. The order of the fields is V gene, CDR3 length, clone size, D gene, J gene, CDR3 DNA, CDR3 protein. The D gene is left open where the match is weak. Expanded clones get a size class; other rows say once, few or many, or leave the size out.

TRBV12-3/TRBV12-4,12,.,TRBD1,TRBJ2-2,TGTGCCAGCAGTCCCGGGACAGGGGTACTGTTTTTT,CASSPGTGVLFF
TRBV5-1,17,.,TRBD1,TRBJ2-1,TGCGCCAGCAGCTCCCCCTCTGGGACAGGAGCCTACAATGAGCAGTTCTTC,CASSSPSGTGAYNEQFF
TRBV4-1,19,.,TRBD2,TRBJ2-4,TGCGCCAGCAGCCGCCAAGATCCACTTCGCGGGGGAGCCAAAAACATTCAGTACTTC,CASSRQDPLRGGAKNIQYF
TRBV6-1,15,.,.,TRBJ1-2,TGTGCCAGCAGTGATAAGTGGGCCACTAACTATGGCTACACCTTC,CASSDKWATNYGYTF
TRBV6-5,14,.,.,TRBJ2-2,TGTGCCAGCAGTTACTCAGAGGGGGCCGGGGAGCTGTTTTTT,CASSYSEGAGELFF
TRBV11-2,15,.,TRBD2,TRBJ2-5,TGTGCCAGCAGCTTACTAGCGGGGGACCAAGAGACCCAGTACTTC,CASSLLAGDQETQYF
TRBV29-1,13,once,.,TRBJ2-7,TGCAGCGTGGGAGGGGGACCCTCCTACGAGCAGTACTTC,CSVGGGPSYEQYF
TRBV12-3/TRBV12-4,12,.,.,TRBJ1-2,TGTGCCAGCTCCCGGGACTTGGATGGCTACACCTTC,CASSRDLDGYTF
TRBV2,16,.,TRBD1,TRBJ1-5,TGTGCCAGCAGTGGAGACAGGGATGATGGCAATCAGCCCCAGCATTTT,CASSGDRDDGNQPQHF
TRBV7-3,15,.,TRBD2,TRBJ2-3,TGTGCCAGCAGCTCCAGCGGGGGTGGCACAGATACGCAGTATTTT,CASSSSGGGTDTQYF
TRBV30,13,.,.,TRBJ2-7,TGTGCCTGGAGTCTGGTGGTAGGAGGCGAGCAGTACTTC,CAWSLVVGGEQYF
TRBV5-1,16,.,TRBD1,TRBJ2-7,TGCGCCAGCAGCTTGGACAGGGACAGGGGATCCTACGAGCAGTACTTC,CASSLDRDRGSYEQYF
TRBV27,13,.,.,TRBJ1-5,TGTGCCAGCAGTTTCAGGGGAAATCAGCCCCAGCATTTT,CASSFRGNQPQHF
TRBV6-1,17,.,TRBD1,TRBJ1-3,TGTGCCAGCAGCGAAAGACAGGGGCCTAGCTCTGGAAACACCATATATTTT,CASSERQGPSSGNTIYF
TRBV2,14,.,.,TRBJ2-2,TGTGCCAGCACCCCGGTGATTTCCACCGGGGAGCTGTTTTTT,CASTPVISTGELFF
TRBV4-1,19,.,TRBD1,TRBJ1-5,TGCGCCAGCAGCCAAGAGGGGAGCGGGGACAGGGCGCGCAATCAGCCCCAGCATTTT,CASSQEGSGDRARNQPQHF
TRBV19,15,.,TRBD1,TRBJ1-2,TGTGCCAGTAGTCCCACCGGGACAGGGCACTATGGCTACACCTTC,CASSPTGTGHYGYTF
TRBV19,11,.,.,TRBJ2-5,TGTGCCAGTAGTACCGAAGAGACCCAGTACTTC,CASSTEETQYF
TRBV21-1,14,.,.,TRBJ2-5,TGTGCCAGCAGCCTTACTAGGAGCCAAGAGACCCAGTACTTC,CASSLTRSQETQYF
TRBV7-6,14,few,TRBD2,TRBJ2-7,TGTGCCAGCAGCTCGGGGGGGAGCTCCTACGAGCAGTACTTC,CASSSGGSSYEQYF
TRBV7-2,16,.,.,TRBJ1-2,TGTGCCAGCAGCTTCGAGTGGGGAGTGTCTAACTATGGCTACACCTTC,CASSFEWGVSNYGYTF
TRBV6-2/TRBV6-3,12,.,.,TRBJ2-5,TGTGCCAGCAGTTGGACAGTGGAGACCCAGTACTTC,CASSWTVETQYF
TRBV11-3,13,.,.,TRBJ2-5,TGTGCCAGCAGCCGAGGGGGTCCGGAGACCCAGTACTTC,CASSRGGPETQYF
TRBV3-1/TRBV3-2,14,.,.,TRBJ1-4,TGTGCCAGCAGCCAAGCTACAGCAAATGAAAAACTGTTTTTT,CASSQATANEKLFF
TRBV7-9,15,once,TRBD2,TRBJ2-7,TGTGCCAGCAGCTCCACGGGGGGGCCTGGACACGAGCAGTACTTC,CASSSTGGPGHEQYF
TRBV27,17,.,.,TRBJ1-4,TGTGCCAGCAGTCCGAGAGGAGTACAGGCACATAATGAAAAACTGTTTTTT,CASSPRGVQAHNEKLFF
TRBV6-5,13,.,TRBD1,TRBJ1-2,TGTGCCAGCAGTAAGGGACAGAACTATGGCTACACCTTC,CASSKGQNYGYTF
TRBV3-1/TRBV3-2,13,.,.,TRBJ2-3,TGTGCCAGCAGGAACCGAGGTGACAGGAGGCAGTATTTT,CASRNRGDRRQYF
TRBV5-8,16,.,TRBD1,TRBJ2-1,TGTGCCAGCAGTCGTCCGACAGGGGGGGGTTACAATGAGCAGTTCTTC,CASSRPTGGGYNEQFF
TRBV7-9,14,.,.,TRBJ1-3,TGTGCCAGCCGGGACTGGGGCTCTGGAAACACCATATATTTT,CASRDWGSGNTIYF
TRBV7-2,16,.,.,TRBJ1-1,TGTGCCAGCAGCCATCCCCCCTCCAGGCTGAACACTGAAGCTTTCTTT,CASSHPPSRLNTEAFF
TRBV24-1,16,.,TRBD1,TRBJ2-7,TGTGCCACCCGAGACCGGGACAGGGGATCCTGCAACGAGCAGTACTTC,CATRDRDRGSCNEQYF
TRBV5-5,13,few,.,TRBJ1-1,TGTGCCAGCAGCCTAGGGGCCTCGGGAGGAGCTTTCTTT,CASSLGASGGAFF
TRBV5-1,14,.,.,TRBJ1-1,TGCGCCAGCAGCAACACAGGATGGAACACTGAAGCTTTCTTT,CASSNTGWNTEAFF
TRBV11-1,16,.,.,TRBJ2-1,TGTGCCAGCAGCTTAGTAGACAGGATTAGCTACAATGAGCAGTTCTTC,CASSLVDRISYNEQFF
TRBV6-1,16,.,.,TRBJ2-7,TGTGCCAGCAGTGACCTCAGGGGTATGAGCTCCTACGAGCAGTACTTC,CASSDLRGMSSYEQYF
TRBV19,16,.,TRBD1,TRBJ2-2,TGTGCCAGTAGTGACCGGGACAGAAAGAACACCGGGGAGCTGTTTTTT,CASSDRDRKNTGELFF
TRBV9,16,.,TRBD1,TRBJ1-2,TGTGCCAGCAGCGCCTCCGGGACAGGGGTTGCAGGGGGCTACACCTTC,CASSASGTGVAGGYTF
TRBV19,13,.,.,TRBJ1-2,TGTGCCAGTAGTATTGGTACAGCCTATGGCTACACCTTC,CASSIGTAYGYTF
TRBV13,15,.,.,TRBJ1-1,TGTGCCAGCAGCTTAGGCCTGGGGGGTCGGACTGAAGCTTTCTTT,CASSLGLGGRTEAFF
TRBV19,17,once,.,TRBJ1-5,TGTGCCAGTAGATACGGGCGGGGGGGTTATAGCAATCAGCCCCAGCATTTT,CASRYGRGGYSNQPQHF
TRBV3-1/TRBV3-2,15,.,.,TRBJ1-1,TGTGCCAGCAGCCAAGCATCCAGGGAAAACACTGAAGCTTTCTTT,CASSQASRENTEAFF
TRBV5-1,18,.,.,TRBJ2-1,TGCGCCAGCAGCACCTGGCGGGCGGTGGAGAGCTCCTACAATGAGCAGTTCTTC,CASSTWRAVESSYNEQFF
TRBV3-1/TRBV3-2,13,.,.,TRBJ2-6,TGTGCCAGCAGGCTAGCCGGGGCCAACGTCCTGACTTTC,CASRLAGANVLTF
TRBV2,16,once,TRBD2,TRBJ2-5,TGTGCCAGCAGTGAAAATAGCGGGGGGCGTACAGAGACCCAGTACTTC,CASSENSGGRTETQYF